This is a list of T cell receptor beta chains from one sample in a study of OX40 agonist ivuxolimab in advanced cancers. Libraries were prepared by immunoSEQ multiplex PCR; TCRdb keeps only in-frame clonotypes and omits some of them. The sample includes about 88,000 clones, around 83% of them seen just once. The source material was CD4+ or CD8+ T cells sorted from blood, sampled in a trial of the OX40 agonist ivuxolimab. These receptors all stem from an adult with an advanced solid tumor such as melanoma, head and neck, liver or kidney cancer. Each CDR3 is given with its conserved first and last residue. A D gene is named only where the DNA matches it firmly. Size is omitted from some rows. Given values are once, few, many or a class for expanded clones.

j_gene: TRBJ2-3
d_gene: .
abundance: few
v_gene: TRBV5-5
CDR3nt: TGTGCCAGCAGCCTCCAACAGTTCACAGATACGCAGTATTTT
CDR3aa: CASSLQQFTDTQYF

j_gene: TRBJ2-1
d_gene: TRBD2
abundance: .
v_gene: TRBV5-4
CDR3nt: TGTGCCAGCAGCACCGGGACTAGCGGCTACAATGAGCAGTTCTTC
CDR3aa: CASSTGTSGYNEQFF

j_gene: TRBJ1-1
d_gene: TRBD1
abundance: once
v_gene: TRBV29-1
CDR3nt: TGCAGCGTTGATAGACAGGGTAGGACTGAAGCTTTCTTT
CDR3aa: CSVDRQGRTEAFF

j_gene: TRBJ1-1
d_gene: TRBD1
abundance: .
v_gene: TRBV7-9
CDR3nt: TGTGCCAGCAGCCCCGGGACAGGCGAGGTGAACACTGAAGCTTTCTTT
CDR3aa: CASSPGTGEVNTEAFF

j_gene: TRBJ2-7
d_gene: TRBD2
abundance: .
v_gene: TRBV7-9
CDR3nt: TGTGCCAGCAGCCTGCTAAAAGCGGGGCGCTCTGAGCAGTACTTC
CDR3aa: CASSLLKAGRSEQYF

j_gene: TRBJ1-2
d_gene: TRBD1
abundance: once
v_gene: TRBV7-9
CDR3nt: TGTGCCAGCAGCTCATTCAGGGGGCGAGATGGCTACACCTTC
CDR3aa: CASSSFRGRDGYTF

j_gene: TRBJ1-1
d_gene: .
abundance: .
v_gene: TRBV29-1
CDR3nt: TGCAGCGTGAGGGGTAAAAAAGCAGCTTTCTTT
CDR3aa: CSVRGKKAAFF

j_gene: TRBJ1-1
d_gene: .
abundance: .
v_gene: TRBV12-1
CDR3nt: TGTGCCAGCAGCTTTGCTACGGGGGACTTATGCACTGAAGCTTTCTTT
CDR3aa: CASSFATGDLCTEAFF

j_gene: TRBJ2-7
d_gene: .
abundance: once
v_gene: TRBV13
CDR3nt: TGTGCCAGCAACCCTCTAGGAACCTACGAGCAGTACTTC
CDR3aa: CASNPLGTYEQYF

j_gene: TRBJ1-2
d_gene: TRBD1
abundance: .
v_gene: TRBV7-9
CDR3nt: TGTGCCAGCAGCTTTTTCCTCCCGGGGACAGTGAAAGCTAACTATGGCTACACCTTC
CDR3aa: CASSFFLPGTVKANYGYTF

j_gene: TRBJ2-7
d_gene: TRBD2
abundance: .
v_gene: TRBV5-4
CDR3nt: TGTGCCAGCAGCTCCGGGACTAGCGGGGGGACCTACGAGCAGTACTTC
CDR3aa: CASSSGTSGGTYEQYF

j_gene: TRBJ1-1
d_gene: .
abundance: once
v_gene: TRBV10-3
CDR3nt: TGTGCCATCAGTGCAACAGGCCCGATGACCCGAAGGACTGAAGCTTTCTTT
CDR3aa: CAISATGPMTRRTEAFF

j_gene: TRBJ2-3
d_gene: .
abundance: .
v_gene: TRBV10-3
CDR3nt: TGTGCCATCAGTGAGGGGACCCGCACAGATACGCAGTATTTT
CDR3aa: CAISEGTRTDTQYF

j_gene: TRBJ2-4
d_gene: .
abundance: .
v_gene: TRBV9
CDR3nt: TGTGCCAGCAGCGTAGAGACAGGACTGAATGGGGACATTCAGTACTTC
CDR3aa: CASSVETGLNGDIQYF

j_gene: TRBJ1-3
d_gene: .
abundance: .
v_gene: TRBV28
CDR3nt: TGTGCCAGCAGAGGCAGCTCCTTCTCTGGAAACACCATATATTTT
CDR3aa: CASRGSSFSGNTIYF

j_gene: TRBJ1-2
d_gene: .
abundance: .
v_gene: TRBV19
CDR3nt: TGTGCCAGTAGTATGGTGGGGCCGGGGGTGGCCTACACCTTC
CDR3aa: CASSMVGPGVAYTF

j_gene: TRBJ1-6
d_gene: .
abundance: once
v_gene: TRBV21-1
CDR3nt: TGTGCCAGCAGCAAAGCCCGGGACTGCGTTTTATACCGCCGTAATTCACCCCTCCACTTT
CDR3aa: CASSKARDCVLYRRNSPLHF

j_gene: TRBJ2-1
d_gene: TRBD2
abundance: .
v_gene: TRBV7-2
CDR3nt: TGTGCCAGCAGCTTACTAGCGGGAGGACTTGAGCAGTTCTTC
CDR3aa: CASSLLAGGLEQFF

j_gene: TRBJ1-4
d_gene: TRBD1
abundance: few
v_gene: TRBV19
CDR3nt: TGTGCCAGCCGGGACAGGGCAATACAGAATGAAAAACTGTTTTTT
CDR3aa: CASRDRAIQNEKLFF

j_gene: TRBJ1-1
d_gene: .
abundance: .
v_gene: TRBV5-1
CDR3nt: TGCGCCAGCGCTCTGACCCTCCAGGTTGGCACTGAAGCTTTCTTT
CDR3aa: CASALTLQVGTEAFF

j_gene: TRBJ2-3
d_gene: TRBD2
abundance: .
v_gene: TRBV19
CDR3nt: TGTGCCAGTAGTCCGGGACTAGCGGGTGGTGGAGATACGCAGTATTTT
CDR3aa: CASSPGLAGGGDTQYF

j_gene: TRBJ1-1
d_gene: .
abundance: .
v_gene: TRBV10-3
CDR3nt: TGTGCCATCAGTGGAGGCAGGTCGGGCACTGAAGCTTTCTTT
CDR3aa: CAISGGRSGTEAFF

j_gene: TRBJ1-6
d_gene: .
abundance: .
v_gene: TRBV9
CDR3nt: TGTGCCAGCAGCCTGAAACAGTACAATTCACCCCTCCACTTT
CDR3aa: CASSLKQYNSPLHF

j_gene: TRBJ2-2
d_gene: .
abundance: few
v_gene: TRBV7-3
CDR3nt: TGTGCCAGCAGCCGGGATACCGGGGAGCTGTTTTTT
CDR3aa: CASSRDTGELFF

j_gene: TRBJ2-2
d_gene: .
abundance: .
v_gene: TRBV15
CDR3nt: TGTGCCACCAGCAGAGTCGTGGTTTGGCCCGCCGGGGAGCTGTTTTTT
CDR3aa: CATSRVVVWPAGELFF

j_gene: TRBJ1-3
d_gene: .
abundance: .
v_gene: TRBV2
CDR3nt: TGTGCCAGCAGTGAAACCAGAACAGGGTTCTCTGGAAACACCATATATTTT
CDR3aa: CASSETRTGFSGNTIYF

j_gene: TRBJ2-3
d_gene: .
abundance: .
v_gene: TRBV12-5
CDR3nt: TGTGCTAGTGGGACAGGTTCTAGCACAGATACGCAGTATTTT
CDR3aa: CASGTGSSTDTQYF

j_gene: TRBJ2-5
d_gene: .
abundance: .
v_gene: TRBV27
CDR3nt: TGTGCCAGCAGTTTAAGGGCGACTAGTTGGGAAGAGACCCAGTACTTC
CDR3aa: CASSLRATSWEETQYF

j_gene: TRBJ2-3
d_gene: .
abundance: once
v_gene: TRBV9
CDR3nt: TGTGCCAGCAGCGCCGACTGGGGGCGGGCAGATACGCAGTATTTT
CDR3aa: CASSADWGRADTQYF

j_gene: TRBJ1-2
d_gene: .
abundance: .
v_gene: TRBV19
CDR3nt: TGTGCCAGTAGTAGGGGCCTCGGAGGGGCCCTCCGTTACAACTATGGCTACACCTTC
CDR3aa: CASSRGLGGALRYNYGYTF

j_gene: TRBJ2-3
d_gene: .
abundance: .
v_gene: TRBV5-4
CDR3nt: TGTGCCAGCAGCAGGGAGGGGGGTCCCTATACGCAGTATTTT
CDR3aa: CASSREGGPYTQYF

j_gene: TRBJ2-5
d_gene: .
abundance: .
v_gene: TRBV27
CDR3nt: TGTGCCAGCAGGCCATCCGCCAGGAGGGGAACGGCTGGTGAGACCCAGTACTTC
CDR3aa: CASRPSARRGTAGETQYF

j_gene: TRBJ2-3
d_gene: .
abundance: once
v_gene: TRBV15
CDR3nt: TGTGCCACCAGCAGAACTAAGCGGGCCTCGACGGGGGATACGCAGTATTTT
CDR3aa: CATSRTKRASTGDTQYF

j_gene: TRBJ2-7
d_gene: .
abundance: .
v_gene: TRBV9
CDR3nt: TGTGCCAGCAGCTCCGGACTGGCAGTCGGAGCTTACGAGCAGTACTTC
CDR3aa: CASSSGLAVGAYEQYF

j_gene: TRBJ2-3
d_gene: TRBD2
abundance: .
v_gene: TRBV4-1
CDR3nt: TGCGCCAGCAGCCAGCTGGGACTAGCGGGAGGACGGCAGTATTTT
CDR3aa: CASSQLGLAGGRQYF

j_gene: TRBJ1-2
d_gene: .
abundance: .
v_gene: TRBV6-5
CDR3nt: TGTGCCAGCAAAGGAACTAACTATGGCTACACCTTC
CDR3aa: CASKGTNYGYTF

j_gene: TRBJ1-4
d_gene: .
abundance: .
v_gene: TRBV5-1
CDR3nt: TGCGCCAGCACCTTGAGCGGACAGCCGGCTAATGAAAAACTGTTTTTT
CDR3aa: CASTLSGQPANEKLFF

j_gene: TRBJ1-6
d_gene: .
abundance: .
v_gene: TRBV6-5
CDR3nt: TGTGCCAGCAGCCCCCCGGGTTCCCATTCACCCCTCCACTTT
CDR3aa: CASSPPGSHSPLHF

j_gene: TRBJ1-5
d_gene: .
abundance: .
v_gene: TRBV2
CDR3nt: TGTGCCAGCAGTGAAGCGCGTATCGGAAGGGGTCAGCCCCAGCATTTT
CDR3aa: CASSEARIGRGQPQHF

j_gene: TRBJ2-7
d_gene: .
abundance: .
v_gene: TRBV7-2
CDR3nt: TGTGCCAGCAGCCAGGGACCAGCATACGCGGTTTACGAGCAGTACTTC
CDR3aa: CASSQGPAYAVYEQYF

j_gene: TRBJ2-1
d_gene: .
abundance: once
v_gene: TRBV9
CDR3nt: TGTGCCAGCAGCCTAGGGGATGAGCAGTTCTTC
CDR3aa: CASSLGDEQFF

j_gene: TRBJ2-2
d_gene: .
abundance: .
v_gene: TRBV28
CDR3nt: TGTGCCAGCCTCCAACGGGACACCGGGGAGCTGTTTTTT
CDR3aa: CASLQRDTGELFF

j_gene: TRBJ1-4
d_gene: TRBD1
abundance: .
v_gene: TRBV10-3
CDR3nt: TGTGCCACCGGACAGGGTCCAGAGGAAAAACTGTTTTTT
CDR3aa: CATGQGPEEKLFF

j_gene: TRBJ1-5
d_gene: .
abundance: few
v_gene: TRBV28
CDR3nt: TGTGCCAGCAACTGGGGATGGAAAGGGAGCAATCAGCCCCAGCATTTT
CDR3aa: CASNWGWKGSNQPQHF

j_gene: TRBJ2-7
d_gene: .
abundance: few
v_gene: TRBV20-1
CDR3nt: TGCAGTCCCGGTGGAGGGGCCGAGCAGTACTTC
CDR3aa: CSPGGGAEQYF

j_gene: TRBJ1-5
d_gene: .
abundance: once
v_gene: TRBV4-1
CDR3nt: TGCGCCAGCAGCCAAGATCCCGGTCAGCCCCAGCATTTT
CDR3aa: CASSQDPGQPQHF

j_gene: TRBJ1-2
d_gene: .
abundance: .
v_gene: TRBV5-1
CDR3nt: TGCGCCAGCAGCTTGCAACAGGGTGACTATGGCTACACCTTC
CDR3aa: CASSLQQGDYGYTF

j_gene: TRBJ1-2
d_gene: .
abundance: .
v_gene: TRBV7-9
CDR3nt: TGTGCCAGCAGCTTCGGGCAGGGCTATGGCTACACCTTC
CDR3aa: CASSFGQGYGYTF

j_gene: TRBJ1-2
d_gene: .
abundance: .
v_gene: TRBV13
CDR3nt: TGTGCCAGCAGCTTAGGCCGAGGGGTGGCTTATGGCTACACCTTC
CDR3aa: CASSLGRGVAYGYTF

j_gene: TRBJ1-5
d_gene: TRBD1
abundance: .
v_gene: TRBV19
CDR3nt: TGTGCCAGTAGTATACCTCGGGGCAGGGGGAGTCATCAGCCCCAGCATTTT
CDR3aa: CASSIPRGRGSHQPQHF

j_gene: TRBJ1-2
d_gene: TRBD1
abundance: .
v_gene: TRBV5-6
CDR3nt: TGTGCCAGCAGCTTCCGGGACAGGGGCCCCTTTAGGTACACCTTC
CDR3aa: CASSFRDRGPFRYTF

j_gene: TRBJ2-2
d_gene: .
abundance: .
v_gene: TRBV30
CDR3nt: TGTGCCTGGAGGCTATTGGGAAGCACCGGGGAGCTGTTTTTT
CDR3aa: CAWRLLGSTGELFF

j_gene: TRBJ1-4
d_gene: TRBD1
abundance: few
v_gene: TRBV18
CDR3nt: TGTGCCAGCTCATCGTGGACAGGGGAGGAAAGAGAAAAACTGTTTTTT
CDR3aa: CASSSWTGEEREKLFF

j_gene: TRBJ1-1
d_gene: .
abundance: .
v_gene: TRBV5-4
CDR3nt: TGTGCCAGCAGCTTCGACAGAGACACTGAAGCTTTCTTT
CDR3aa: CASSFDRDTEAFF